Below, 2 T cell receptor beta chains from the same sample are listed, as sequenced in a study of shared clonotypes between healthy human individuals (dated by TCRdb to 2018 to 2021). CD8 naive samples consisted of CD45RO-negative cells that were positively selected for CCR7, yielding a CD45RA+CCR7+ population without TemRA cells. The library was generated by the immunoSEQ multiplex PCR assay. The clones in this table, taken by TCRdb from immuneACCESS, are in-frame only. Not every clone is retained; where verified, under half of the shortfall comes from an unresolved V gene, and the cause of the rest is unknown. This sample comprises about 2.1 million clones, just over 90% of them detected only once. Jointly, the top ten make up roughly 1.7% of the sample. Specimen: naive CD8+ T cells from PBMCs. The intended sense of this specimen's cell subset or site label: CD45RA+CCR7+. The receptor set was obtained from a man between 18 and 29 years old in good health. Some clones in this sample may be carry-over from other donors' samples.

This rearrangement joins TRBV28 to TRBJ1-2; 7 bases align to TRBD1. Trimming at V came to 4 bases and at J to 2 bases, leaving 10 bases not matched to a gene. CDR1 and CDR2 from the germline V gene are MDHEN and SYDVKM. The CDR3 runs 16 residues. This CDR3 is CASSWVLKGANYGYTF. In DNA form, the CDR3 reads TGTGCCAGCAGTTGGGTACTTAAGGGGGCAAACTATGGCTACACCTTC.

The chain links TRBV15 to TRBJ2-1, with D hard to call. The length of the CDR3 is 15 residues. V was pared by 6 bases and J by 4 bases, with 16 bases between. Germline V gene data show CDR1 as LNHNV and CDR2 as YYDKDF (reference sequence). CDR3 in amino acids: CATRQSPVGYNEQFF. The CDR3 nucleotides read TGTGCCACCAGACAGTCCCCTGTGGGTTACAATGAGCAGTTCTTC.